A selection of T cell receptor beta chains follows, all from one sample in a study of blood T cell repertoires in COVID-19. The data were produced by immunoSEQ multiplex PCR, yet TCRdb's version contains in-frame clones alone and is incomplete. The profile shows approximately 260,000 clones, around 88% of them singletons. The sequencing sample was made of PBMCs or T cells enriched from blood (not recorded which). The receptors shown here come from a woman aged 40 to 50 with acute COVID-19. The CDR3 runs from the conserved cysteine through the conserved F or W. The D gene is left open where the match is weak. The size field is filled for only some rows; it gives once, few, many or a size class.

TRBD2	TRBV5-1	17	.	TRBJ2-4	CASSGLSGSYGKNIQYF	TGCGCCAGCAGCGGCCTTAGCGGGAGTTACGGCAAAAACATTCAGTACTTC
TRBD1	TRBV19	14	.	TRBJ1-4	CASTQDREDEKLFF	TGTGCCAGTACCCAGGACAGGGAAGATGAAAAACTGTTTTTT
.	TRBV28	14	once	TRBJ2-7	CALLGSGQDYEQYF	TGTGCCCTCCTCGGGAGCGGACAAGACTACGAGCAGTACTTC
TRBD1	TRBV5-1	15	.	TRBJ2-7	CASSLGGQGPYEQYF	TGCGCCAGCAGCTTGGGGGGACAGGGGCCCTACGAGCAGTACTTC
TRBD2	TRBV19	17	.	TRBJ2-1	CASSIDTGTSGYNEQFF	TGTGCCAGTAGTATCGACACCGGGACTAGCGGTTACAATGAGCAGTTCTTC
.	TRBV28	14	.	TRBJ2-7	CASSLPNPQDEQYF	TGTGCCAGCAGTTTACCCAATCCCCAGGACGAGCAGTACTTC
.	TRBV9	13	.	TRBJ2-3	CASSVEAGRTQYF	TGTGCCAGCAGCGTAGAGGCGGGGCGGACGCAGTATTTT
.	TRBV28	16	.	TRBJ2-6	CASRSTKGSGANVLTF	TGTGCCAGCAGGTCAACGAAGGGGTCTGGGGCCAACGTCCTGACTTTC
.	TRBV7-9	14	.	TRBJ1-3	CASSPTLAGNTIYF	TGTGCCAGCAGCCCGACACTGGCAGGAAACACCATATATTTT
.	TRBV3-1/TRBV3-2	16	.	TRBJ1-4	CASSQARAATNEKLFF	TGTGCCAGCAGCCAAGCAAGAGCTGCAACTAATGAAAAACTGTTTTTT
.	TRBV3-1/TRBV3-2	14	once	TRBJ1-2	CASSQVDSPGGYTF	TGTGCCAGCAGCCAAGTCGACAGCCCGGGCGGCTACACCTTC
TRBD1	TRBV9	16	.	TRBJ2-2	CASSVTGQGVTGELFF	TGTGCCAGCAGCGTAACGGGACAGGGGGTCACCGGGGAGCTGTTTTTT
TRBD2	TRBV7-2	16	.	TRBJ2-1	CASSSLGRGSYNEQFF	TGTGCCAGCAGCTCCTTAGGGAGGGGATCCTACAATGAGCAGTTCTTC
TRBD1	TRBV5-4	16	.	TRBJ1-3	CASSAGQARSGNTIYF	TGTGCCAGCAGCGCTGGACAGGCCCGCTCTGGAAACACCATATATTTT
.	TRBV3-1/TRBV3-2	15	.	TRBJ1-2	CASSQDSRANYGYTF	TGTGCCAGCAGCCAAGATTCGAGAGCTAACTATGGCTACACCTTC
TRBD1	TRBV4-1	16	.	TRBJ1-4	CASSQDAGTGYEKLFF	TGCGCCAGCAGCCAAGATGCGGGGACAGGGTATGAAAAACTGTTTTTT
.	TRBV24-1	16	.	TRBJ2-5	CATSDSKTRLESAQYF	TGTGCCACCAGTGATTCTAAGACGCGGCTAGAAAGTGCCCAGTACTTC
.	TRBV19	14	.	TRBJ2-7	CATLGAGDPYEQYF	TGTGCCACGCTGGGGGCGGGAGACCCCTACGAGCAGTACTTC
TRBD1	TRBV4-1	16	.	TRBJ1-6	CASSRKQGANNSPLHF	TGCGCCAGCAGCCGCAAACAGGGGGCCAATAATTCACCCCTCCACTTT
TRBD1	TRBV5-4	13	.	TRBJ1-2	CASSPGQGSGYTF	TGTGCCAGCAGCCCTGGACAGGGGTCTGGCTACACCTTC
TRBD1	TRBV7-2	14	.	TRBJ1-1	CASSAGTANTEAFF	TGTGCCAGCAGCGCCGGGACAGCGAACACTGAAGCTTTCTTT
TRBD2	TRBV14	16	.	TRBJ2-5	CASSQSPSGGLETQYF	TGTGCCAGCAGCCAATCGCCTAGCGGAGGTCTGGAGACCCAGTACTTC
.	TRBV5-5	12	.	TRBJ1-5	CASSVPSGPQHF	TGTGCCAGCAGCGTCCCATCGGGGCCCCAGCATTTT